This TCR beta chain is from a study of shared clonotypes between healthy human individuals. Study-wide results and caveats: In a few donors, around 4.5% of naive CD4 clonotypes appeared in common. Generation probabilities were higher for clonotypes shared across all four sorted-subset donors than for unshared ones. Clonotype sharing among donors was thought likely to change with sequencing depth.

As concerns this clone: What it binds is unknown.

The CDR3 has 15 residues. V lost 3 bases to trimming and J lost 4 bases; unmatched junction nucleotides: 8. CDR1 is MDHEN, CDR2 SYDVKM, per germline. Assay used: immunoSEQ multiplex PCR; TCRdb lists only in-frame clones, some missing. Here the sample spans approximately 500,000 clones, 90% to 97% being singletons. Sequenced input: naive CD4+ T cells sorted from blood. Specified subset: CD45RA+ positively selected. This sequence was found in a woman aged 25 to 39 in good health. This chain links TRBV28 with TRBJ1-2; 7 positions match TRBD1. CDR3 bases: TGTGCCAGCAGTTTGAGGACAGGTCTTTCCTATGGCTACACCTTC. Amino acids: CASSLRTGLSYGYTF.